The entry that follows covers one T cell receptor beta chain sequence. Its antigen is unknown. This PCR relied on a set of 60 Vbeta primers and 13 Jbeta primers. Sequenced by immunoSEQ multiplex PCR; TCRdb stores in-frame clones only, minus some. The data show some 100,000 clones, about 80% seen once. The data are from a study of cytomegalovirus exposure and HLA in healthy donors. Study observations and caveats: A missense variant in DCLRE1C was later tied to TCR beta V- and J-gene trimming. Earlier results showed most TCR beta V segments being productive about 87% or about 30% of the time. Later analysis identified 16,000 or so TCR beta sequences associated with HLA alleles, using a false discovery rate threshold of 0.05. 87-base-pair reads could not separate some V segments, including TRBV6-2 and TRBV6-3.

The V gene's germline CDR1 is ENHRY and CDR2 SYGVKD. With V trimmed by 5 bases and J by 2 bases, 5 bases remained unmatched. CDR3 length: 15 amino acids. This receptor was identified in a human donor in good health. The sample comprised PBMCs. The chain links TRBV10-3 to TRBJ2-3, with 9 bases matching TRBD1. The CDR3 DNA is TGTGCCATCAGTAACGGACAGGGGCCCACAGATACGCAGTATTTT. Its translation: CAISNGQGPTDTQYF.